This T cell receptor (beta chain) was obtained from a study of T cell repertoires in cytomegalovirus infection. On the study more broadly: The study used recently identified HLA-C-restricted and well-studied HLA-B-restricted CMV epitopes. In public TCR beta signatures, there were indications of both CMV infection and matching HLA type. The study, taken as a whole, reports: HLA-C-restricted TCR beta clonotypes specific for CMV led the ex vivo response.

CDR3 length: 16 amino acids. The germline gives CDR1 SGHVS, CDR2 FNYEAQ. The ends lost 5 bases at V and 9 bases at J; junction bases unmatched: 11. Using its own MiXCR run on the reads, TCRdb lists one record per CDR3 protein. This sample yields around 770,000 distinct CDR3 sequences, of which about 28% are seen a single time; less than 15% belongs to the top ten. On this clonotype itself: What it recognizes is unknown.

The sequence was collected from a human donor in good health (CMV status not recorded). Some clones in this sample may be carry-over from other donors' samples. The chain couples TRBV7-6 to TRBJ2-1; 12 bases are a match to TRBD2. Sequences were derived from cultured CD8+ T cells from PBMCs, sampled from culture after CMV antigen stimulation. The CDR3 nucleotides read TGTGCCAGCAGCCCGAAGCCTAGCGGGGGGGCCGGTGAGCAGTTCTTC. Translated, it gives CASSPKPSGGAGEQFF.